This T cell receptor (beta chain) was identified in a study of cytomegalovirus exposure and HLA in healthy donors. Study-level information: Roughly 85 million unique TCRs from HLA-typed donors were held in an early release of data. Broader study findings: Exclusion as indistinguishable affected some V segments, including TRBV6-2 and TRBV6-3. As a later analysis showed, a missense DCLRE1C variant was linked to trimming of TCR beta V- and J-genes. It was assumed in the presence/absence analyses that sequencing depth was roughly uniform across donors.

The PCR contained 60 Vbeta and 13 Jbeta primers. Measured with immunoSEQ multiplex PCR; TCRdb has only the in-frame clones, and not every one. In the table there are fewer than 250,000 clones, about 80% of which are singletons. As to this clone: Its antigen is unidentified.

With 6 bases clipped from V and 2 bases from J, the junction kept 6 bases outside the gene matches. CDR3 length: 17 amino acids. Germline-derived CDR1 and CDR2 are SQVTM and ANQGSEA. Sequenced sample: PBMCs. The J gene is TRBJ2-6, the V gene TRBV29-1; 14 nucleotides align to TRBD2. This TCR was recovered from a male donor in good health and CMV-seronegative. The CDR3 reads CSVAGLAGGTGANVLTF. CDR3 DNA sequence: TGCAGCGTCGCTGGACTAGCGGGAGGAACTGGGGCCAACGTCCTGACTTTC. The variable domain in full, completed from reference TRBV29-1 and TRBJ2-6, reads SAVISQKPSRDICQRGTSLTIQCQVDSQVTMMFWYRQQPGQSLTLIATANQGSEATYESGFVIDKFPISRPNLTFSTLTVSNMSPEDSSIYLCSVAGLAGGTGANVLTFGAGSRLTVL.